This is a list of T cell receptor beta chains from one sample in a study of T-cell reconstitution after alpha-beta-depleted transplantation in children. TCRdb used MiXCR to reprocess the PCR reads, holding one entry per CDR3 protein. In the table there are a few hundred thousand distinct CDR3 sequences, around 13% of which are singletons. The sequencing here drew on PBMCs from the stem cell graft donor, taken from the stem cell graft. These receptors all stem from a human donor who donated a stem cell graft to a child with combined immunodeficiency. The CDR3 runs from the conserved cysteine through the conserved F or W. D genes are given only for firm matches. Rows give clone size only sometimes, using once, few, many, or a class for an expanded clone.

j_gene	v_gene	abundance	d_gene	CDR3nt	CDR3aa
TRBJ2-1	TRBV19	few	TRBD2	TGTGCCAGTAGTTCACTAGCGGGGGTCTACAATGAGCAGTTCTTC	CASSSLAGVYNEQFF
TRBJ1-2	TRBV7-9	once	.	TGTGCCAGCAGCCCACCGCCCTTCGGCTCGGGTGGCTACACCTTC	CASSPPPFGSGGYTF
TRBJ2-2	TRBV20-1	many	TRBD1	TGCAGTGCTAGAATAGGGACAGCCTACACCGGGGAGCTGTTTTTT	CSARIGTAYTGELFF
TRBJ2-2	TRBV6-5	.	.	TGTGCCAGCAGTTACTTCAATACCGGGGAGCTGTTTTTT	CASSYFNTGELFF
TRBJ1-1	TRBV7-9	many	.	TGTGCCAGCAGGGACAGTAACACTGAAGCTTTCTTT	CASRDSNTEAFF
TRBJ2-5	TRBV24-1	few	.	TGTGCCCCCCGGGATGGGAACCAAGAGACCCAGTACTTC	CAPRDGNQETQYF
TRBJ1-1	TRBV27	.	.	TGTGCCAGCAGTCCCATACGGACGAACACTGAAGCTTTCTTT	CASSPIRTNTEAFF
TRBJ2-7	TRBV5-1	few	.	TGCGCCAGCAGCTTGGTCCAGGACCCCTACGAGCAGTACTTC	CASSLVQDPYEQYF
TRBJ2-7	TRBV5-6	many	TRBD1	TGTGCCAGCAGTACTCGACAGGGGGAGCAGTACTTC	CASSTRQGEQYF
TRBJ1-2	TRBV12-3/TRBV12-4	few	.	TGTGCCAGCAGCCCCGAGAGGAGCGGCTACACCTTC	CASSPERSGYTF
TRBJ2-7	TRBV10-3	.	.	TGTGCCATCGGTGCCAGCTCCTACGAGCAGTACTTC	CAIGASSYEQYF
TRBJ2-3	TRBV24-1	.	TRBD1	TGTGCCACCAGTGATAGGGGGACAGGGGGCACAGATACGCAGTATTTT	CATSDRGTGGTDTQYF
TRBJ2-7	TRBV9	.	.	TGTGCCAGCAGTGGAGGTGGGCCCAAACCCTACGAGCAGTACTTC	CASSGGGPKPYEQYF
TRBJ1-1	TRBV29-1	few	.	TGCAGCGTTGAAACCCTGCTAAACACTGAAGCTTTCTTT	CSVETLLNTEAFF
TRBJ1-1	TRBV7-8	.	.	TGTGCCAGCAGCTTGGCTACACAGGGCACTGAAGCTTTCTTT	CASSLATQGTEAFF
TRBJ2-3	TRBV20-1	many	.	TGCAGTGCTAGTCACCGGGGGCGGGATACGCAGTATTTT	CSASHRGRDTQYF
TRBJ2-7	TRBV12-3/TRBV12-4	many	.	TGTGCCAGCAGTTTCCGAGGGGGAGCCTCCTACGAGCAGTACTTC	CASSFRGGASYEQYF
TRBJ2-1	TRBV30	.	.	TGTGCCTGGAAGGTCGGGGAGGCCTACAATGAGCAGTTCTTC	CAWKVGEAYNEQFF
TRBJ2-5	TRBV27	many	.	TGTGCCACCTCCGTAGGGGGAGGGGCGATGGCCCAGTACTTC	CATSVGGGAMAQYF
TRBJ2-2	TRBV24-1	many	.	TGTGCCACCAGTGAGACCGGGTCCCCAAGGAAGCTGTTTTTT	CATSETGSPRKLFF
TRBJ2-5	TRBV11-3	few	TRBD1	TGTGCCAGCAGCTTAGATGGACAGGGGAGCGAGACCCAGTACTTC	CASSLDGQGSETQYF
TRBJ1-1	TRBV20-1	few	TRBD1	TGCAGTGCTACCACAACAGGGGGCTGGACCACTGAAGCTTTCTTT	CSATTTGGWTTEAFF
TRBJ2-7	TRBV12-3/TRBV12-4	few	TRBD2	TGTGCCAGCAGCCCATCAGCGGGAGTGGGGTACGAGCAGTACTTC	CASSPSAGVGYEQYF
TRBJ1-5	TRBV19	.	TRBD1	TGTGCCAGTAACAGGGGTGGGGGATATAGCAATCAGCCCCAGCATTTT	CASNRGGGYSNQPQHF
TRBJ1-5	TRBV4-3	few	.	TGCGCCAGCAGCCAAGGGTTGTGGCAGCCCCAGCATTTT	CASSQGLWQPQHF
TRBJ2-5	TRBV6-1	.	TRBD2	TGTGCCAGCAGTAAACTAGCGGGGGGGCTTAAGACCCAGTACTTC	CASSKLAGGLKTQYF
TRBJ1-5	TRBV2	few	.	TGTGCCAGCAGTGTTCGGGTCCAGCCCCAGCATTTT	CASSVRVQPQHF
TRBJ2-1	TRBV4-1	few	TRBD2	TGCGCCAGCAGCCAAGAGGGACTAGCGGGAGGCAATGAGCAGTTCTTC	CASSQEGLAGGNEQFF
TRBJ1-3	TRBV28	.	.	TGTGCCAGCGGGGGCCTAAGGGGAAACACCATATATTTT	CASGGLRGNTIYF
TRBJ1-2	TRBV15	few	.	TGTGCCACCAGCAAAGACATTTTTAACTATGGCTACACCTTC	CATSKDIFNYGYTF
TRBJ2-7	TRBV24-1	few	.	TGTGCCACCAGTGATTCCCCGGAGAGGGAGCAGTACTTC	CATSDSPEREQYF
TRBJ1-2	TRBV20-1	.	TRBD1	TGCAGTGCTAGAGTACCGACAGGGCACTATGGCTACACCTTC	CSARVPTGHYGYTF
TRBJ2-4	TRBV5-6	many	TRBD1	TGTGCCAGCAGCTTACAGGGGTATAGGGTTCAGTACTTC	CASSLQGYRVQYF
TRBJ2-4	TRBV3-1	.	.	TGTGCCAGCAGCCAACCTGGACGTATCAAAAACATTCAGTACTTC	CASSQPGRIKNIQYF
TRBJ1-2	TRBV20-1	.	TRBD1	TGCAGTGCTGACCGTTCAGGGGGCCCGGACTATGGCTACACCTTC	CSADRSGGPDYGYTF
TRBJ2-7	TRBV29-1	.	TRBD2	TGCAGCGCCCGAAGCGGGGGGGGGACCTCCTACGAGCAGTACTTC	CSARSGGGTSYEQYF
TRBJ1-1	TRBV7-9	many	.	TGTGCCAGCAGCTTAGCCCCCATAGGCACTGAAGCTTTCTTT	CASSLAPIGTEAFF
TRBJ2-1	TRBV4-1	.	TRBD2	TGCGCCAGCAGCCCCCGGACTAGCGGGAGTAACAATGAGCAGTTCTTC	CASSPRTSGSNNEQFF
TRBJ2-1	TRBV25-1	many	.	TGTGCCAGCGCCCTCGGGGGCGGCAGCTACAATGAGCAGTTCTTC	CASALGGGSYNEQFF
TRBJ2-2	TRBV12-3/TRBV12-4	many	.	TGTGCCAGCAGTCCCTTACCGGGAGTTTCAGGGGAGCTGTTTTTT	CASSPLPGVSGELFF
TRBJ1-2	TRBV5-1	few	TRBD1	TGCGCCAGCACCTCGACAGGGGGACCAATAACTAACTATGGCTACACCTTC	CASTSTGGPITNYGYTF
TRBJ2-2	TRBV6-4	.	.	TGTGCCAGCAGTGGGGGAGCCAGAAACACCGGGGAGCTGTTTTTT	CASSGGARNTGELFF
TRBJ1-5	TRBV27	many	.	TGTGCCAGCAGTTTAAATGGCCTTAGCAATCAGCCCCAGCATTTT	CASSLNGLSNQPQHF
TRBJ2-5	TRBV6-2/TRBV6-3	.	.	TGTGCCAGCAGCCTTCCACCGTGGGAGACCCAGTACTTC	CASSLPPWETQYF
TRBJ2-7	TRBV30	once	.	TGTGCCTGGAGTGTATTGACCTACGAGCAGTACTTC	CAWSVLTYEQYF
TRBJ1-6	TRBV14	many	.	TGTGCCAGCAGCCAATGGGGGAGCTCCTATAATTCACCCCTCCACTTT	CASSQWGSSYNSPLHF